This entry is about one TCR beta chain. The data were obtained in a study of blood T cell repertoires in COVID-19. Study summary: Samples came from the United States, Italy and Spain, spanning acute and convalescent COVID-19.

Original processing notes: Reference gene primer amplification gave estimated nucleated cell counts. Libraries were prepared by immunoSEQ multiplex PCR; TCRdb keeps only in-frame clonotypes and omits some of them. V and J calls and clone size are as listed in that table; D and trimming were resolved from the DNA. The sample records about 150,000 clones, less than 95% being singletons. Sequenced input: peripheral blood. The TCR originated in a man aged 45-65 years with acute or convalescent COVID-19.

The CDR3 DNA reads as TGTGCCAGCAGACCCGGGACAGGGGGTCTTGAGACCCAGTACTTC. It codes for CASRPGTGGLETQYF. The V gene is TRBV3-1 (or the pseudogene TRBV3-2), the J gene TRBJ2-5; 11 nucleotides align to TRBD1. Germline V gene lookup returns CDR1 LGHDT and CDR2 YNNKEL (reference sequence). There are 15 residues in the CDR3. V lost 6 bases, J lost 5 bases, and 8 bases stayed unmatched.